This TCR beta chain stems from a study of response to subunit inactivated influenza vaccine. TCRdb ran MiXCR on the RT-PCR reads and lists one entry per CDR3 protein. The sample lists 500,000 to 700,000 distinct CDR3 sequences; approximately 22% were seen once. This clonotype was seen ten or more times. With V trimmed by 5 bases and J by 6 bases, 8 bases remained unmatched. The V gene's germline CDR1 is KGHSH and CDR2 LQKENI. The CDR3 runs 14 residues. The same specimen was also included in a second study, on T cells expressing NK-cell markers. Per that paper: Scientists made TCR beta cDNA using 5'RACE template switching with UMIs. In a group of five to seven donors, dominant NKG2C+ clonotypes represented about 1.0-7.5% of CD8+ T cells. Specificity for HCMV among expanded NKG2C+ T cell clones was not established.

This sequence was found in a man aged 50 to 60 who received an inactivated influenza vaccine. The starting material was CD4+ T cells sorted from PBMCs, obtained roughly 12 days after vaccination. The rearrangement links TRBV18 to TRBJ1-1; the match to TRBD1 covers 8 bases. The CDR3 nucleotides are TGTGCCAGCTCATCGACAGGGGCAATGCCTGAAGCTTTCTTT. Residues: CASSSTGAMPEAFF.